The 3 T cell receptor beta chains below all came from one sample that was sequenced in a study of blood T cell repertoires in COVID-19. Produced via immunoSEQ multiplex PCR; TCRdb's table is partial and in-frame only. This sample has 150,000 to 200,000 clones, with roughly 84% found just once. The sequencing input was peripheral blood. All receptors derive from a human donor with acute or convalescent COVID-19. The donor label of this sample is uncertain.

This chain uses TRBV19 with TRBJ2-2, with 9 nucleotides matching TRBD2. Germline V gene data show CDR1 as LNHDA and CDR2 as SQIVND (reference sequence). V lost 3 bases to trimming and J lost 7 bases; unmatched junction nucleotides: 9. This CDR3 has 16 residues. In DNA, the CDR3 is TGTGCCAGTAGTATGCCTGCGGGGGGGAATCTCGGGGAGCTGTTTTTT. Translating it yields CASSMPAGGNLGELFF.

The CDR3 reads CASSRAGGYEQYF. The CDR3 region has the DNA TGTGCCAGCAGCCGTGCAGGGGGCTACGAGCAGTACTTC. The V call is TRBV3-1 (or the pseudogene TRBV3-2), the J call TRBJ2-7, with 7 bases matching TRBD1. The CDR3 consists of 13 residues. Germline CDR1 and CDR2: LGHDT and YNNKEL (reference sequence). V gave up 4 bases and J gave up 3 bases; unmatched junction bases: 3.

CDR3 in amino acids: CASSPGTGVGSNQPQHF. The CDR3 nucleotides are TGTGCCAGCAGTCCTGGGACAGGAGTAGGAAGCAATCAGCCCCAGCATTTT. The chain employs TRBV27 and TRBJ1-5, with 8 bases aligning to TRBD1. J lost 1 base, V lost 5 bases, and 10 bases had no gene match. The CDR3 extends over 17 amino acids. Germline loops: CDR1 MNHEY, CDR2 SMNVEV (reference sequence).